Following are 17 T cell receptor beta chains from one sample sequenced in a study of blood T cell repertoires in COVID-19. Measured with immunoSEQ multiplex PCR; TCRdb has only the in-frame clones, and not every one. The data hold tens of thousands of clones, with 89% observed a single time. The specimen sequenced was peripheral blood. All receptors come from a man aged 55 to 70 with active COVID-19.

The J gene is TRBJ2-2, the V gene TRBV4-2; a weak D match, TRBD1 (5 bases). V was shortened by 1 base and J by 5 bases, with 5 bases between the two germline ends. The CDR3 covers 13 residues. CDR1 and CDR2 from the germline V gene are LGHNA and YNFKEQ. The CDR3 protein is CASSQAGTGELFF. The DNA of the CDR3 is TGTGCCAGCAGCCAAGCAGGGACCGGGGAGCTGTTTTTT.

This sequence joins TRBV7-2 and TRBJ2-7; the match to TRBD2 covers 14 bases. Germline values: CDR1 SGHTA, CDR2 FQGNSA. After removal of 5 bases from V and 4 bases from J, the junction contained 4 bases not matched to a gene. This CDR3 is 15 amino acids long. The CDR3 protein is CASSIRTSGRYEQYF. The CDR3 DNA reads TGTGCCAGCAGCATTAGGACTAGCGGGAGGTACGAGCAGTACTTC.

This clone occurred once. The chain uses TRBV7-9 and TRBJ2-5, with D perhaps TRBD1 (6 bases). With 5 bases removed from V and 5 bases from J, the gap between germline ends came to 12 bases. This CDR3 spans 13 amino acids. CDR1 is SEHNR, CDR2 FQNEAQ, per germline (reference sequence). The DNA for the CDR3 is TGTGCCAGCAGCCCCCGGGACATGGAGACCCAGTACTTC. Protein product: CASSPRDMETQYF.

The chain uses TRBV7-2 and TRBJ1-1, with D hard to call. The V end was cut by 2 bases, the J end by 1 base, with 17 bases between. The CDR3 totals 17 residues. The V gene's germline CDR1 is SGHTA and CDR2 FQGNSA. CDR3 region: CASSLLWSAGKNTEAFF. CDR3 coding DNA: TGTGCCAGCAGCTTACTTTGGTCGGCAGGAAAGAACACTGAAGCTTTCTTT.

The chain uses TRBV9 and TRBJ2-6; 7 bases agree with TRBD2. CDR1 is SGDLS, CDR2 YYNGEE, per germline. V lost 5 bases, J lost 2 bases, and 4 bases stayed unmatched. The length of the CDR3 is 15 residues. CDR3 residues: CASRAAGAGANVLTF. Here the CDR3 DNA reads TGTGCCAGCAGAGCCGCGGGGGCTGGGGCCAACGTCCTGACTTTC.

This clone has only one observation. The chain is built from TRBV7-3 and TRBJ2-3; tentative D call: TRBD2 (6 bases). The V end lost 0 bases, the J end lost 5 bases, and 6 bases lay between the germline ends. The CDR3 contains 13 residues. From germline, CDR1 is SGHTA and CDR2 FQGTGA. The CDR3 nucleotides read TGTGCCAGCAGCTTAACGCGGGAAGATACGCAGTATTTT. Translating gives CASSLTREDTQYF. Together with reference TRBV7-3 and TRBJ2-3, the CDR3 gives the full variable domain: GAGVSQTPSNKVTEKGKYVELRCDPISGHTALYWYRQSLGQGPEFLIYFQGTGAADDSGLPNDRFFAVRPEGSVSTLKIQRTERGDSAVYLCASSLTREDTQYFGPGTRLTVL.

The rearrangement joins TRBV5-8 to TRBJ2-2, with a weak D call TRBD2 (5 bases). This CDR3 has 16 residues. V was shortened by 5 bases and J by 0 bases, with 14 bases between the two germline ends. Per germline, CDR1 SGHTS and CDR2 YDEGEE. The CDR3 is CASREGKFSNTGELFF. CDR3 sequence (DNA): TGTGCCAGCAGAGAGGGAAAGTTCTCGAACACCGGGGAGCTGTTTTTT.

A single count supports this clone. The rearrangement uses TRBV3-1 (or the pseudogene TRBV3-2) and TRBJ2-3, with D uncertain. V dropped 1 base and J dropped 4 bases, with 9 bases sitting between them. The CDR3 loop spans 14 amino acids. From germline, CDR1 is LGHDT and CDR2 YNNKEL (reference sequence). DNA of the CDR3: TGTGCCAGCAGCCAAGGGTCCTCAGCAGATACGCAGTATTTT. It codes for CASSQGSSADTQYF.

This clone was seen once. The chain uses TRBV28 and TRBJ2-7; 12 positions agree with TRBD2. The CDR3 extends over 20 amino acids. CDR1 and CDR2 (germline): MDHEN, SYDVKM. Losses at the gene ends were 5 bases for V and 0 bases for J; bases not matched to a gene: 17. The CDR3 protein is CASSPRTGTSGRPSSYEQYF. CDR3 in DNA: TGTGCCAGCAGTCCGAGGACCGGGACTAGCGGGCGTCCAAGCTCCTACGAGCAGTACTTC.

The CDR3 DNA is TGTGCCATCAGTGAGTCATGGCTAGCGGTAAGAGGGGAGCAGTTCTTC. This encodes CAISESWLAVRGEQFF. V and J are TRBV10-3 and TRBJ2-1, with 7 positions matching TRBD2. V lost 0 bases and J lost 10; bases outside the gene matches: 12. This CDR3 is 16 amino acids long. CDR1 ENHRY and CDR2 SYGVKD come from the germline V gene.

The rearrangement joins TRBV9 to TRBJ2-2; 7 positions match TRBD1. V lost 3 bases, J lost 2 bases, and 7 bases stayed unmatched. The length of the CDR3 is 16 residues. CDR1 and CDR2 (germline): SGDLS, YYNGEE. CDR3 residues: CASSEGQFYNTGELFF. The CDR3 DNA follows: TGTGCCAGCAGCGAGGGACAGTTCTATAACACCGGGGAGCTGTTTTTT.

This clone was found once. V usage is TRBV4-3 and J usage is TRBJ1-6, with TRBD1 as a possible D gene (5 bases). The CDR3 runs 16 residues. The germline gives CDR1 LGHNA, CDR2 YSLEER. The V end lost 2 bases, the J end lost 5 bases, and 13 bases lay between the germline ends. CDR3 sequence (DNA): TGCGCCAGCAGCCAAAACATCAGGGTACATAATTCACCCCTCCACTTT. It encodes CASSQNIRVHNSPLHF.

The CDR3 region has the DNA TGTGCCAGTGGGGGGTGGCCCGGGGAGCTGTTTTTT. The encoded protein is CASGGWPGELFF. V usage is TRBV19 and J usage is TRBJ2-2, with D perhaps matching TRBD2 (6 bases). V lost 8 bases, J lost 6 bases, and 10 bases lay in between. The CDR3 totals 12 residues. The germline gives CDR1 LNHDA, CDR2 SQIVND (reference sequence).

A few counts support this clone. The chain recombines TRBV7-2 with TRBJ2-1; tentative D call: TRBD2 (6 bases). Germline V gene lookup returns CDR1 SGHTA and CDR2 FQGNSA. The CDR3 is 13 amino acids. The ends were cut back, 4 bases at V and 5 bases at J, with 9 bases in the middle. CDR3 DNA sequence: TGTGCCAGCAGCTCCGCGGGAAACAATGAGCAGTTCTTC. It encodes CASSSAGNNEQFF.

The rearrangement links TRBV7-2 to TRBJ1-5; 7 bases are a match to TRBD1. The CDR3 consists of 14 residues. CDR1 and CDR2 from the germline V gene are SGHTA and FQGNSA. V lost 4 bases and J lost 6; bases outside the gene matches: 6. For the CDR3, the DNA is TGTGCCAGCAGCTATGGACAGGCGGCTCAGCCCCAGCATTTT. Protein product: CASSYGQAAQPQHF.

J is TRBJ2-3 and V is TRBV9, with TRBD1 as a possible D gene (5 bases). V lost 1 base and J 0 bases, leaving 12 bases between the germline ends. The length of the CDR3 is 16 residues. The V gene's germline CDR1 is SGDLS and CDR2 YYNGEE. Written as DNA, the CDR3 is TGTGCCAGCAGCGTATTTCAGGGCAGAAGCACAGATACGCAGTATTTT. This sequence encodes CASSVFQGRSTDTQYF.

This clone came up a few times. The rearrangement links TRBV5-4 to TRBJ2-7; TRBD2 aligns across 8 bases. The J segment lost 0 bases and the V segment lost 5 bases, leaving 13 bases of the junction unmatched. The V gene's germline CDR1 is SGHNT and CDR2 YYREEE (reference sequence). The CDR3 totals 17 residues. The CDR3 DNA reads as TGTGCCAGCAGTCGAGAGACTAGCGAGATCCTCTCCTACGAGCAGTACTTC. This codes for CASSRETSEILSYEQYF.